Following are 7 T cell receptor beta chains from one sample sequenced in a study of blood T cell repertoires in COVID-19. Some clones are missing from TCRdb's copy, which holds only in-frame ones; the method was immunoSEQ multiplex PCR. The sample has some 56,000 clones; around 84% are singletons. The sequencing sample was made of peripheral blood. These receptors all come from a woman of 80 years or more with acute or convalescent COVID-19.

This clone was observed a handful of times. The rearrangement links TRBV5-1 to TRBJ1-4; TRBD1 aligns across 7 bases. CDR1 and CDR2 (germline): SGHRS, YFSETQ. CDR3 length equals 16 residues. With 4 bases clipped from V and 0 bases from J, the junction kept 6 bases outside the gene matches. CDR3 coding DNA: TGCGCCAGCAGCAAAAGACAGGGCGCAACTAATGAAAAACTGTTTTTT. Its protein is CASSKRQGATNEKLFF.

The chain couples TRBV18 to TRBJ1-3; 9 bases line up with TRBD1. The CDR3 totals 17 residues. Germline V gene sequence: CDR1 KGHSH, CDR2 LQKENI. V trimming: 3 bases; J trimming: 1 base; junction bases outside the gene matches: 7. As DNA, the CDR3 is TGTGCCAGCTCACCGGTGCTACAGGGGGCGTCTGGAAACACCATATATTTT. The encoded protein is CASSPVLQGASGNTIYF.

This chain links TRBV5-6 with TRBJ1-2; 7 positions agree with TRBD1. V lost 4 bases to trimming and J lost 8 bases; unmatched junction nucleotides: 8. CDR1 and CDR2 (germline): SGHDT, YYEEEE. The CDR3 is 13 residues long. The CDR3: CASSLTGWEGYTF. The CDR3 DNA reads as TGTGCCAGCAGCCTGACAGGGTGGGAGGGCTACACCTTC.

This clone is a singleton in its sample. The chain is built from TRBV5-1 and TRBJ1-5; possible D gene TRBD1, 5 bases. The CDR3 is 14 residues long. CDR1 is SGHRS and CDR2 is YFSETQ in the germline V gene. The V and J ends lost 0 bases and 6 bases respectively, with 10 bases between them. This chain's CDR3 is CASSLAAGGQPQHF. CDR3 sequence (DNA): TGCGCCAGCAGCTTGGCCGCGGGGGGTCAGCCCCAGCATTTT.

V and J are TRBV9 and TRBJ2-5; the match to TRBD2 covers 7 bases. V shed 0 bases, J shed 5 bases, and the junction held 7 bases outside the gene matches. Germline CDR1 is SGDLS and CDR2 is YYNGEE. The CDR3 extends over 15 amino acids. The CDR3 loop reads CASSVDGGSVETQYF. In DNA form, the CDR3 reads TGTGCCAGCAGCGTAGACGGGGGGTCGGTGGAGACCCAGTACTTC.

This clone was recorded only once. The rearrangement joins TRBV6-5 to TRBJ1-2; D is perhaps TRBD1 (5 bases). The germline V and J ends were trimmed by 2 bases and 4 bases, with 11 bases remaining between them. The germline V gene has CDR1 MNHEY and CDR2 SVGAGI. This CDR3 spans 14 amino acids. CDR3 coding DNA: TGTGCCAGCAGTTACAGTCCAGGGCTCTATGGCTACACCTTC. This translates into CASSYSPGLYGYTF.

The chain uses TRBV6-5 and TRBJ2-3; 13 bases are shared with TRBD2. The CDR3 is made up of 16 amino acids. Germline V gene lookup returns CDR1 MNHEY and CDR2 SVGAGI. J lost 2 bases, V lost 4 bases, and 3 bases had no gene match. DNA of the CDR3: TGTGCCAGCAGTTCGGGACTAGCGGGGTCCACAGATACGCAGTATTTT. Its translation is CASSSGLAGSTDTQYF.